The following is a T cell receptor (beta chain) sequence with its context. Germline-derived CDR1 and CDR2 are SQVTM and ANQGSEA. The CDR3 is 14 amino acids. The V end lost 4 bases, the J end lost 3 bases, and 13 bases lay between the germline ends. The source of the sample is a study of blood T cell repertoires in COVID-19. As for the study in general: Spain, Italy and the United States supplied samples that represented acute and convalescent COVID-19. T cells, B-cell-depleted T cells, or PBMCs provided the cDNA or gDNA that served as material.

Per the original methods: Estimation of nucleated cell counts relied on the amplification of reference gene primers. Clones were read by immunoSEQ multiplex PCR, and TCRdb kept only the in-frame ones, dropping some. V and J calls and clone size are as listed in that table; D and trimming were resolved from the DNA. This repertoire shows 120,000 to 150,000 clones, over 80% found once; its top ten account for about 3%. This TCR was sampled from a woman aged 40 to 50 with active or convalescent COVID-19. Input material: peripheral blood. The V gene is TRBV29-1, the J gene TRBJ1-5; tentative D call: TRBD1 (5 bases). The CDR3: CSVADSLPNQPQHF. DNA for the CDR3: TGCAGCGTTGCCGACAGTCTTCCCAATCAGCCCCAGCATTTT.